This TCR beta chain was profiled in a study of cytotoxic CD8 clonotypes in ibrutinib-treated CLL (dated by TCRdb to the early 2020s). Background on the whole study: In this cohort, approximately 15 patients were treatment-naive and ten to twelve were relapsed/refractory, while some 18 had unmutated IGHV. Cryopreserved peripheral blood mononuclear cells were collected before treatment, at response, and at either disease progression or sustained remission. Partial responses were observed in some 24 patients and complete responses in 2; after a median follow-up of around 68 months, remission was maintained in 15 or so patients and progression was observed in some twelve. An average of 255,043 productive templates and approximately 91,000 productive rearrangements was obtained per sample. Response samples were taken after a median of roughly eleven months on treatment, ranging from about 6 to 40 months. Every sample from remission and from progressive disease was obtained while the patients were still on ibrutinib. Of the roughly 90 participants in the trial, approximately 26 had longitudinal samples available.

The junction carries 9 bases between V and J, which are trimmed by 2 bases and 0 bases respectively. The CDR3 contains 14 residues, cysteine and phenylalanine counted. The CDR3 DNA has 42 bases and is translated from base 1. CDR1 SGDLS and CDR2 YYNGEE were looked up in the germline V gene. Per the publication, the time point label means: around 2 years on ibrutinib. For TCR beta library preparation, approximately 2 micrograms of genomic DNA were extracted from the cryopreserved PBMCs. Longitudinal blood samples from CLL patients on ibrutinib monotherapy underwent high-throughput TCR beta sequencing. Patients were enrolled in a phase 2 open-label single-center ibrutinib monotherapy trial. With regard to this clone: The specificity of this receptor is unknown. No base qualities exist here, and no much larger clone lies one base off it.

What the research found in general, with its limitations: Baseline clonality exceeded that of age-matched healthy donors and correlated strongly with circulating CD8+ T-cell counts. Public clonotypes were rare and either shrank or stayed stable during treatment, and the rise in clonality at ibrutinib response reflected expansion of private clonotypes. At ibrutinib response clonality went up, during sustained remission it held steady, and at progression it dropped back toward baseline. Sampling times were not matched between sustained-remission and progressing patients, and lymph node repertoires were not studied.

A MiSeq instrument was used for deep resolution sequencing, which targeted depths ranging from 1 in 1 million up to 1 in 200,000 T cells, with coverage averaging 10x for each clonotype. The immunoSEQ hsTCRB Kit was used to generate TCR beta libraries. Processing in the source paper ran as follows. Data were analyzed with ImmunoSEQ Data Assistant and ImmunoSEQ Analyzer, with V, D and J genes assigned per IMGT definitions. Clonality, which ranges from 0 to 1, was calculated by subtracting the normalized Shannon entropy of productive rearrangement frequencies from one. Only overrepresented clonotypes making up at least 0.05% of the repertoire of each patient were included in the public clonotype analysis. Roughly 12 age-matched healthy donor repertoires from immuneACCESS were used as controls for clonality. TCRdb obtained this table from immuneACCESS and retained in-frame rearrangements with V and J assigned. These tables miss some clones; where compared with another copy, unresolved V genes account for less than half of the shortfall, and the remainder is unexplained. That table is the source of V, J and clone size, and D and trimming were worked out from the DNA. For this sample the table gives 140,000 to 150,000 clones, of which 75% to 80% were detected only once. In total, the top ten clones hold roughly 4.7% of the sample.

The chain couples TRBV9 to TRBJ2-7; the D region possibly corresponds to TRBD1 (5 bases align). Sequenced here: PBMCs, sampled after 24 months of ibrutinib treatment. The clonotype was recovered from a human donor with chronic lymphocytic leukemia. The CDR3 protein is CASSVGQLSYEQYF. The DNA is TGTGCCAGCAGCGTGGGGCAGCTCTCCTACGAGCAGTACTTC.